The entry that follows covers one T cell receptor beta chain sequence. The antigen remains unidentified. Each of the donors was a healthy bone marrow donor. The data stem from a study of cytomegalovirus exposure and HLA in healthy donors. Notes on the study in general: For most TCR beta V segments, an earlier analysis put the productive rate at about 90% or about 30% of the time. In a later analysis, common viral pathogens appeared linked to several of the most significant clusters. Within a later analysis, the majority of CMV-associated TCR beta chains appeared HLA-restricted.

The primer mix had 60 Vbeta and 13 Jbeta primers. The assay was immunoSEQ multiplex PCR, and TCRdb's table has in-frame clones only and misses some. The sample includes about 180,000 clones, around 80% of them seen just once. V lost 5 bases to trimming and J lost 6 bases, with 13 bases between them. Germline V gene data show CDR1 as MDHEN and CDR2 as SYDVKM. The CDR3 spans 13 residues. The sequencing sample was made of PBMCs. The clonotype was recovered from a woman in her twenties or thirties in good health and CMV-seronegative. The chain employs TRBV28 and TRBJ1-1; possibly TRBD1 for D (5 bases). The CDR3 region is CASSSRGRAEAFF. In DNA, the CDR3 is TGTGCCAGCAGTAGCCGGGGGAGGGCTGAAGCTTTCTTT.